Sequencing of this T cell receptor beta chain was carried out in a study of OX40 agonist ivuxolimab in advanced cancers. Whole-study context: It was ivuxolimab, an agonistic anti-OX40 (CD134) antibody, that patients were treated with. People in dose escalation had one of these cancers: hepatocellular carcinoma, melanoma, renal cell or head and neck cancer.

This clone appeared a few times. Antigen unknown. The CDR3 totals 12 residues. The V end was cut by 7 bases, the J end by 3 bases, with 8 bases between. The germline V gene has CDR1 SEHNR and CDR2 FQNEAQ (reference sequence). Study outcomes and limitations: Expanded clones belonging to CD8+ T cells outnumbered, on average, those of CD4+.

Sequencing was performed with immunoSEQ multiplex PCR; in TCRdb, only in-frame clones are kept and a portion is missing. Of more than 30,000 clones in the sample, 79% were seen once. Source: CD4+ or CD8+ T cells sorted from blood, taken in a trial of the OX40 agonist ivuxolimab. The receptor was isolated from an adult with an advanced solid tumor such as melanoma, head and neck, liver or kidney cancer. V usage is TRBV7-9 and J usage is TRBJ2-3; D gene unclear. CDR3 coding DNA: TGTGCCAGCACCTGGTCGACAGATACGCAGTATTTT. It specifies CASTWSTDTQYF.